These 24 T cell receptor beta chains came from one sample sequenced in a study of CD8 T cells in ankylosing spondylitis. One entry per CDR3 protein, called by TCRdb with MiXCR from the 5' RACE reads. The sample lists under 250,000 distinct CDR3 sequences, about 10% occurring once. The specimen sequenced was blood, either unsorted or a sorted T cell fraction (not recorded which). Receptors originate from a male donor with ankylosing spondylitis or in good health (not recorded which).

The rearrangement links TRBV19 to TRBJ2-1; 9 bases match TRBD1. The CDR3 has 14 amino acids. Germline CDR1 LNHDA, CDR2 SQIVND (reference sequence). The junction had 6 bases not matched to a gene; V was cut back by 5 bases and J by 7 bases. As DNA, the CDR3 is TGTGCCAGTAGTTCGGGACAGGGTTGGAATGAGCAGTTCTTC. Its translation: CASSSGQGWNEQFF.

This clonotype was observed at least ten times. The chain couples TRBV30 to TRBJ1-1; possible D gene TRBD1, 5 bases. Per germline, CDR1 GTSNPN and CDR2 SVGIG (reference sequence). Trimming took off 5 bases at V and 9 bases at J, with 19 bases between the two ends. The CDR3 is made up of 13 amino acids. The CDR3 nucleotides are TGTGCCTGGGACCCTGGGACGGCGGTAAAAGCTTTCTTT. This codes for CAWDPGTAVKAFF.

This clonotype was seen ten or more times. This sequence joins TRBV5-6 and TRBJ1-2, with 7 bases aligning to TRBD1. J lost 4 bases, V lost 4 bases, and 10 bases had no gene match. Germline V gives CDR1 SGHDT, CDR2 YYEEEE. This CDR3 is built from 15 residues. CDR3 amino acids: CASSVGTALTYGYTF. The CDR3 DNA sequence: TGTGCCAGCAGCGTTGGGACAGCCCTTACCTATGGCTACACCTTC.

V is TRBV7-2 and J is TRBJ2-3, with D uncertain. Trimming took 6 bases from V and 4 from J, leaving 8 bases between them. The germline gives CDR1 SGHTA, CDR2 FQGNSA. The CDR3 is 12 amino acids. The CDR3 here is CTSRPPADTQYF. DNA for the CDR3: TGTACCAGCAGGCCCCCCGCAGATACGCAGTATTTT.

This clonotype was detected ten times or more. V and J are TRBV30 and TRBJ2-1; weak D call: TRBD2 (5 bases). CDR1 is GTSNPN, CDR2 SVGIG, per germline (reference sequence). Trimming cost V 4 bases and J 4 bases, with 14 bases left between them. This CDR3 is 14 amino acids long. The CDR3 protein is CAWNPGVGYNEQFF. CDR3 nucleotide sequence: TGTGCCTGGAACCCCGGGGTGGGGTACAATGAGCAGTTCTTC.

J is TRBJ2-5 and V is TRBV7-2; TRBD1 aligns across 7 bases. Germline V CDR1 and CDR2: SGHTA, FQGNSA. The V and J ends lost 4 bases and 5 bases, in that order; junction bases with no gene match: 4. CDR3 length equals 13 residues. This CDR3 is CASSSQTGETQYF. The CDR3 DNA sequence: TGTGCCAGCAGCTCTCAGACAGGGGAGACCCAGTACTTC.

In its sample, this clonotype was seen many times. This chain uses TRBV6-1 with TRBJ2-1; 11 nucleotides align to TRBD2. Trimming cost V 6 bases and J 4 bases; bases outside gene matches: 5. Germline CDR1 is MNHNS and CDR2 is SASEGT. This CDR3 comprises 15 residues. CDR3 sequence reads: CASSPRTSGYNEQFF. CDR3 DNA sequence: TGTGCCAGCAGCCCTAGGACTAGCGGGTACAATGAGCAGTTCTTC.

This clonotype was observed many times. CDR3 protein: CASSAWEQPQHF. The CDR3 nucleotides read TGTGCCAGCAGTGCGTGGGAACAGCCCCAGCATTTT. This chain links TRBV6-6 with TRBJ1-5; unclear D gene. V was shortened by 5 bases and J by 7 bases, with 9 bases between the two germline ends. This CDR3 contains 12 residues. Germline values: CDR1 MNHNY, CDR2 SVGAGI (reference sequence).

This chain uses TRBV12-3 or TRBV12-4 with TRBJ2-2; 10 positions agree with TRBD1. Losses at the gene ends were 6 bases for V and 5 bases for J; bases not matched to a gene: 12. The CDR3 length is 17 residues. The CDR3 is CASRPDRGRGGTGELFF. The CDR3 nucleotides are TGTGCCAGCAGACCTGACAGGGGGCGAGGCGGGACCGGGGAGCTGTTTTTT.

This clonotype has a count of ten or more. This rearrangement joins TRBV15 to TRBJ1-1; tentatively, D is TRBD1 (5 bases). From germline, CDR1 is LNHNV and CDR2 YYDKDF (reference sequence). The CDR3 consists of 19 residues. The V end lost 5 bases, the J end lost 5 bases, and 30 bases lay between the germline ends. DNA of the CDR3: TGTGCCACCAGCTCGGTGGGACTGACGGGATTTGAGTGGGAGACTGAAGCTTTCTTT. Residues: CATSSVGLTGFEWETEAFF.

This clonotype was observed at least ten times. This chain links TRBV7-9 with TRBJ2-4; either TRBD1 or TRBD2 may fit D (5 bases each). With 5 bases removed from V and 9 bases from J, the gap between germline ends came to 17 bases. The germline gives CDR1 SEHNR, CDR2 FQNEAQ (reference sequence). This CDR3 is built from 14 residues. The CDR3 DNA follows: TGTGCCAGCAGCCAGCCGGGCAGGGAGAGCATTCAGTACTTC. Translating gives CASSQPGRESIQYF.

This clonotype was seen repeatedly, ten times or more. The chain combines TRBV6-2 or TRBV6-3 with TRBJ2-3; no reliable D call. The CDR3 extends over 14 amino acids. The germline CDR1 and CDR2 sequences are MNHEY and SVGEGT. The V and J ends lost 7 bases and 0 bases respectively, with 11 bases between them. CDR3 in DNA: TGTGCCAGCACCCAGACCCTTAGCACAGATACGCAGTATTTT. It encodes CASTQTLSTDTQYF.

The V and J genes are TRBV4-2 and TRBJ2-7; TRBD1 or TRBD2 may be the D gene (6 bases each). The V and J ends lost 4 bases and 2 bases respectively, with 12 bases between them. Germline CDR1 reads LGHNA; CDR2 reads YNFKEQ. The CDR3 is made up of 14 amino acids. The CDR3, as DNA: TGTGCCAGCAGCCTGGCGGGACATCCCTACGAGCAGTACTTC. Its translation: CASSLAGHPYEQYF.

In its sample, this clonotype was seen many times. The chain combines TRBV29-1 with TRBJ2-1, with D possibly being TRBD2 (5 bases). Trimming left V 3 bases short and J 9 bases short, with 18 bases between. The CDR3 loop spans 14 amino acids. From germline, CDR1 is SQVTM and CDR2 ANQGSEA. CDR3 bases: TGCAGCGTTGACGGCGAAGCCCGACGGGGTGAGCAGTTCTTC. Its protein product is CSVDGEARRGEQFF.

There are many counts of this clonotype. The gene calls are TRBV6-5 and TRBJ2-5; TRBD2 matches 10 bases. The V gene end was trimmed by 3 bases and the J gene end by 5 bases; junction bases not matched to a gene: 3. Germline CDR1 MNHEY, CDR2 SVGAGI. The CDR3 has 14 amino acids. The CDR3 DNA is TGTGCCAGCAGTTATCTAGCGGGGGCCGAGACCCAGTACTTC. Encoded protein: CASSYLAGAETQYF.

This clonotype is a singleton in its sample. J is TRBJ1-1 and V is TRBV12-3 or TRBV12-4; 11 bases map to TRBD1. This CDR3 is built from 15 residues. Trimming at V came to 5 bases and at J to 9 bases, leaving 11 bases not matched to a gene. The CDR3 nucleotides read TGTGCCAGCAGTATCCCGGGGACAGGGGGAGGGCAAGCTTTCTTT. Its translation is CASSIPGTGGGQAFF.

This clonotype was picked up many times. CDR3 loop: CASSLDSDYEQYF. The CDR3 DNA follows: TGCGCCAGCAGCTTGGACAGTGATTACGAGCAGTACTTC. The chain couples TRBV5-1 to TRBJ2-7; D remains unclear. The V end was cut by 0 bases, the J end by 4 bases, with 8 bases between. This CDR3 spans 13 amino acids. Germline CDR1 and CDR2: SGHRS and YFSETQ.

This clonotype has ten or more counts. The V and J genes are TRBV12-3 or TRBV12-4 and TRBJ2-7; weak D call: TRBD2 (5 bases). Deletions cut 6 bases from V and 2 bases from J, with 23 bases between. The CDR3 loop spans 17 amino acids. CDR3 nucleotide sequence: TGTGCCAGCAGCCCACAACACGGAGGTGATGGGGCCTACGAGCAGTACTTC. The encoded protein is CASSPQHGGDGAYEQYF.

This clonotype was picked up many times. The V call is TRBV6-1, the J call TRBJ1-1; D unclear. The CDR3 consists of 14 residues. Germline CDR1 is MNHNS and CDR2 is SASEGT. V lost 7 bases and J 1 base, leaving 13 bases between the germline ends. The CDR3 protein is CASTMRRGNTEAFF. DNA of the CDR3: TGTGCCAGCACTATGAGGCGGGGGAACACTGAAGCTTTCTTT.

This clonotype was recorded at least ten times. The chain links TRBV5-1 to TRBJ2-7, with D possibly TRBD1 on 6 matching bases. The germline gives CDR1 SGHRS, CDR2 YFSETQ. The CDR3 has 13 residues. V was shortened by 1 base and J by 7 bases, with 12 bases between the two germline ends. In nucleotides, the CDR3 is TGCGCCAGCAGCTTGACACAGGGCAAAGAGCAGTACTTC. It specifies CASSLTQGKEQYF.

This clonotype was seen at least ten times. V and J are TRBV7-2 and TRBJ1-1, with a tentative D call TRBD1 (5 bases). Trimming removed 1 base at V and 1 base at J, with 10 bases between. The CDR3 spans 15 residues. CDR1 and CDR2 from the germline V gene are SGHTA and FQGNSA. This CDR3 reads CASSLVGGSNTEAFF. The CDR3 DNA follows: TGTGCCAGCAGCTTAGTGGGGGGATCGAACACTGAAGCTTTCTTT.

The rearrangement joins TRBV2 to TRBJ2-2; D unclear. CDR3 length: 13 amino acids. Trimming cost V 4 bases and J 2 bases, with 5 bases left between them. Germline CDR1 is SNHLY and CDR2 is FYNNEI. The CDR3 loop reads CASSVLNTGELFF. The CDR3 bases are TGTGCCAGCAGTGTCCTTAACACCGGGGAGCTGTTTTTT.

This clonotype was detected ten times or more. DNA for the CDR3: TGCGCCAGCAGCTTCGGAGGATCCTACGAGCAGTACTTC. Its protein is CASSFGGSYEQYF. The chain employs TRBV5-1 and TRBJ2-7; possible D gene TRBD2, 5 bases. The germline CDR1 and CDR2 sequences are SGHRS and YFSETQ. Trimming took 2 bases from V and 1 from J, leaving 7 bases between them. This CDR3 is 13 amino acids long.

The V gene is TRBV3-1, the J gene TRBJ2-7, with D possibly being TRBD1 (6 bases). Trimming took off 0 bases at V and 9 bases at J, with 12 bases between the two ends. CDR3 length: 13 residues. CDR1 and CDR2 from the germline V gene are LGHDT and YNNKEL (reference sequence). CDR3 nucleotide sequence: TGTGCCAGCAGCCAAGATGCAGGGGCCGTGCAGTACTTC. Translated, it gives CASSQDAGAVQYF.